These 11 T cell receptor beta chains were sequenced from one sample in a study of T cell responses to AZD1222 COVID-19 vaccine (dated by TCRdb to the early 2020s). Library construction relied on the immunoSEQ multiplex PCR assay. TCRdb stores this immuneACCESS table with in-frame sequences only. Part of the clones is absent; in the studies checked, under half of the shortfall reflects unresolved V genes, and no reason is known for the rest. Across this sample there are 55,000 to 65,000 clones, with over 70% seen only once. Clones ranked in the top ten supply about 14% of the sample. This specimen's time point label, per the study, means: baseline before first vaccination. The input for sequencing was peripheral blood, taken on day 0 of AZD1222 vaccination. These receptors all come from an adult in good health.

The chain employs TRBV19 and TRBJ1-1; D is ambiguous. Germline CDR1 reads LNHDA; CDR2 reads SQIVND (reference sequence). The V gene lost 5 bases and the J gene lost 4 bases, with 17 bases spanning the gap. This CDR3 spans 15 amino acids. This CDR3 reads CASSAKIHPATEAFF. The CDR3 coding sequence is TGTGCCAGTAGTGCCAAGATACACCCAGCCACTGAAGCTTTCTTT.

The chain uses TRBV27 and TRBJ1-5; 10 bases align to TRBD1. J gave up 7 bases and V 5 bases, and 8 bases lay outside the gene matches. CDR3 length: 15 residues. Germline V lookup: CDR1 MNHEY, CDR2 SMNVEV (reference sequence). The CDR3 nucleotides read TGTGCCAGCAGTCCACGGACAGGGGGAAAACAGCCCCAGCATTTT. It specifies CASSPRTGGKQPQHF.

This clone was seen just once. V and J are TRBV10-3 and TRBJ2-1; 7 nucleotides align to TRBD1. CDR3 size: 14 residues. Germline-derived CDR1 and CDR2 are ENHRY and SYGVKD. The junction had 9 bases not matched to a gene; V was cut back by 6 bases and J by 7 bases. DNA of the CDR3: TGTGCCATCAGCCCCACCGGACAGGAGAATGAGCAGTTCTTC. It yields the protein CAISPTGQENEQFF.

The chain recombines TRBV18 with TRBJ2-1; D remains ambiguous. Deletions cut 1 base from V and 9 bases from J, with 13 bases between. CDR1 is KGHSH and CDR2 is LQKENI in the germline V gene. The CDR3 runs to 14 residues. The CDR3, as DNA: TGTGCCAGCTCACCACTTACGAGCGTGGGTGAGCAGTTCTTC. Translation: CASSPLTSVGEQFF.

V usage is TRBV19 and J usage is TRBJ1-5; the D is unclear. The CDR3 is 13 amino acids. Germline V gene data show CDR1 as LNHDA and CDR2 as SQIVND (reference sequence). With 4 bases removed from V and 3 bases from J, the gap between germline ends came to 7 bases. CDR3 in DNA: TGTGCCAGTAGTACAGTGTCCAATCAGCCCCAGCATTTT. It specifies CASSTVSNQPQHF. The full variable domain, its missing parts supplied by reference TRBV19 and TRBJ1-5, is DGGITQSPKYLFRKEGQNVTLSCEQNLNHDAMYWYRQDPGQGLRLIYYSQIVNDFQKGDIAEGYSVSREKKESFPLTVTSAQKNPTAFYLCASSTVSNQPQHFGDGTRLSIL.

The J gene is TRBJ1-1, the V gene TRBV5-1, with 7 bases matching TRBD1. J lost 4 bases, V lost 5 bases, and 5 bases had no gene match. The CDR3 is 13 residues long. CDR1 is SGHRS, CDR2 YFSETQ, per germline. CDR3 sequence: CASRPPGGTEAFF. In DNA form, the CDR3 reads TGCGCCAGCAGACCCCCAGGGGGCACTGAAGCTTTCTTT.

This chain links TRBV3-1 (or the pseudogene TRBV3-2) with TRBJ1-2; 7 bases are a match to TRBD1. The J segment lost 4 bases and the V segment lost 2 bases, leaving 13 bases of the junction unmatched. The CDR3 is made up of 17 amino acids. Germline CDR1 reads LGHDT; CDR2 reads YNNKEL (reference sequence). CDR3 nucleotide sequence: TGTGCCAGCAGCCAAAGGATGGTCAGGCAGGGGGGCTATGGCTACACCTTC. Translating it yields CASSQRMVRQGGYGYTF.

J is TRBJ1-5 and V is TRBV19; 9 bases map to TRBD1. Germline CDR1 is LNHDA and CDR2 is SQIVND (reference sequence). CDR3 length: 15 residues. The trim removed 9 bases at V and 4 bases at J, leaving 10 bases unmatched. The chain's CDR3 is CASHSRDRENQPQHF. DNA for the CDR3: TGTGCCAGCCACTCCCGGGACAGGGAAAATCAGCCCCAGCATTTT.

This chain links TRBV5-4 with TRBJ2-5; weak D call: TRBD1 (8 bases). Germline V gives CDR1 SGHNT, CDR2 YYREEE (reference sequence). Trimming shortened V by 4 bases and J by 3 bases, and 16 bases separated the two germline ends. The CDR3 is 15 residues long. The chain's CDR3 is CASSRGGQAKETQYF. The CDR3, as DNA: TGTGCCAGCAGCAGGGGGGGACAGGCTAAAGAGACCCAGTACTTC.

V is TRBV10-2 and J is TRBJ2-1, with 9 bases aligning to TRBD2. After removal of 5 bases from V and 4 bases from J, the junction contained 12 bases not matched to a gene. Looked up from germline, CDR1 is WSHSY and CDR2 is SAAADI. This CDR3 region has 17 residues. CDR3 residues: CASSPAGASGEYNEQFF. The CDR3 nucleotides read TGCGCCAGCAGTCCCGCCGGGGCTAGCGGGGAATACAATGAGCAGTTCTTC.

The chain is built from TRBV5-4 and TRBJ1-4, with unresolved D. Germline V CDR1 and CDR2: SGHNT, YYREEE (reference sequence). V lost 0 bases, J lost 6 bases, and 6 bases lay in between. The CDR3 spans 13 residues. The CDR3 nucleotides read TGTGCCAGCAGCTTGGGGGCTGATGAAAAACTGTTTTTT. Its translation is CASSLGADEKLFF.